The 8 T cell receptor beta chains below come from one sample, sequenced in a study of blood T cell repertoires in COVID-19. Measured with immunoSEQ multiplex PCR; TCRdb has only the in-frame clones, and not every one. The sample lists 85,000 to 100,000 clones; roughly 80% were seen once. Sequenced input: peripheral blood. The receptors derive from an elderly man with COVID-19, enrolled during active disease.

The V and J genes are TRBV5-1 and TRBJ1-2, with TRBD1 matching 11 bases. CDR1 is SGHRS, CDR2 YFSETQ, per germline. V gave up 4 bases and J gave up 7 bases; unmatched junction bases: 6. CDR3 length: 14 residues. The CDR3 loop reads CASSLGQGVRGYTF. CDR3 sequence (DNA): TGCGCCAGCAGCCTGGGACAGGGGGTCCGTGGCTACACCTTC. Filled out from reference TRBV5-1 and TRBJ1-2, the complete variable domain reads KAGVTQTPRYLIKTRGQQVTLSCSPISGHRSVSWYQQTPGQGLQFLFEYFSETQRNKGNFPGRFSGRQFSNSRSEMNVSTLELGDSALYLCASSLGQGVRGYTFGSGTRLTVV.

The chain couples TRBV1 to TRBJ2-7; the table calls TRBD2, which could not be checked here. TRBV1 is labeled a pseudogene. There are 15 residues in the CDR3. The CDR3 coding sequence is TGCACCAGCAGCCCGGGGAGCGGGAGGGCCGACGAGCAGTACTTC. Amino acid sequence: CTSSPGSGRADEQYF.

This chain joins TRBV5-1 and TRBJ2-3; 9 positions match TRBD1. CDR1 and CDR2 from the germline V gene are SGHRS and YFSETQ. V dropped 8 bases and J dropped 6; count of bases not matched to a gene: 10. CDR3 length: 14 amino acids. In nucleotides, the CDR3 is TGCGCCAGTACCGGGACAGGGAACCCCGATACGCAGTATTTT. Translating it yields CASTGTGNPDTQYF.

The chain carries TRBV5-5 and TRBJ2-5; TRBD1 agrees at 9 bases. Germline CDR1 SGHKS, CDR2 YYEKEE (reference sequence). The CDR3 consists of 14 residues. The J segment lost 4 bases and the V segment lost 3 bases, leaving 4 bases of the junction unmatched. The CDR3 coding sequence is TGTGCCAGCAGCTATACAGGGGGCTTAGAGACCCAGTACTTC. It is translated as CASSYTGGLETQYF.

The V gene is TRBV5-1, the J gene TRBJ2-3; maybe TRBD2 (6 bases). Germline V gene sequence: CDR1 SGHRS, CDR2 YFSETQ. This CDR3 is built from 15 residues. Trimming removed 3 bases from V and 6 bases from J, with 17 bases in between. The CDR3 DNA sequence: TGCGCCAGCAGCTGGAGGTCGGGGGAGTATGATACGCAGTATTTT. Protein product: CASSWRSGEYDTQYF. The full variable domain, with the rest looked up from reference TRBV5-1 and TRBJ2-3, is KAGVTQTPRYLIKTRGQQVTLSCSPISGHRSVSWYQQTPGQGLQFLFEYFSETQRNKGNFPGRFSGRQFSNSRSEMNVSTLELGDSALYLCASSWRSGEYDTQYFGPGTRLTVL.

The chain employs TRBV6-2 or TRBV6-3 and TRBJ1-1, with no clear D. CDR1 is MNHEY and CDR2 is SVGEGT in the germline V gene. The CDR3 contains 13 residues. V dropped 2 bases and J dropped 1 base, with 5 bases sitting between them. The CDR3 reads CASSYMANTEAFF. In nucleotides, the CDR3 is TGTGCCAGCAGTTACATGGCGAACACTGAAGCTTTCTTT.

The chain joins TRBV5-6 to TRBJ1-6, with 9 bases that match TRBD1. The germline V gene encodes CDR1 SGHDT and CDR2 YYEEEE. CDR3 length equals 15 residues. V trimming: 2 bases; J trimming: 8 bases; junction bases outside the gene matches: 5. The CDR3 protein is CASSLLRTGDSPLHF. The CDR3 DNA sequence: TGTGCCAGCAGCTTATTAAGGACAGGGGATTCACCCCTCCACTTT. Filled out from reference TRBV5-6 and TRBJ1-6, the complete variable domain reads DAGVTQSPTHLIKTRGQQVTLRCSPKSGHDTVSWYQQALGQGPQFIFQYYEEEERQRGNFPDRFSGHQFPNYSSELNVNALLLGDSALYLCASSLLRTGDSPLHFGNGTRLTVT.

The chain links TRBV7-2 to TRBJ2-2, with 7 positions matching TRBD2. Germline-derived CDR1 and CDR2 are SGHTA and FQGNSA. V lost 2 bases and J lost 1; bases outside the gene matches: 7. This CDR3 contains 17 residues. The CDR3 loop reads CASSLTAGVQNTGELFF. As DNA, the CDR3 is TGTGCCAGCAGCTTAACCGCGGGGGTCCAGAACACCGGGGAGCTGTTTTTT.